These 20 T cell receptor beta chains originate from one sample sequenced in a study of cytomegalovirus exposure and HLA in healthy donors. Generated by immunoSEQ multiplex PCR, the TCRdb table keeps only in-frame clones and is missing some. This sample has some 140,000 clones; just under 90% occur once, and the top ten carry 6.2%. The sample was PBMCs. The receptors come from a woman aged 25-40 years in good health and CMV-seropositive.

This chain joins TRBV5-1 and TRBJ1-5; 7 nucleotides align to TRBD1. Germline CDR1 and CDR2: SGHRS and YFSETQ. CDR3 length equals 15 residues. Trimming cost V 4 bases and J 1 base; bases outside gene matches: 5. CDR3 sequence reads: CASSQGDTSNQPQHF. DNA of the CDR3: TGCGCCAGCAGCCAGGGGGACACAAGCAATCAGCCCCAGCATTTT.

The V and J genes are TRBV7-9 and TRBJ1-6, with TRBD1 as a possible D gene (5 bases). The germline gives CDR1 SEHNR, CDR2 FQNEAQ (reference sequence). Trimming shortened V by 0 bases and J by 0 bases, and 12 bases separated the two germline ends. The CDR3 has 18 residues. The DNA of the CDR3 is TGTGCCAGCAGCTTAGCTGCGGGGACGAGCTCCTATAATTCACCCCTCCACTTT. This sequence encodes CASSLAAGTSSYNSPLHF.

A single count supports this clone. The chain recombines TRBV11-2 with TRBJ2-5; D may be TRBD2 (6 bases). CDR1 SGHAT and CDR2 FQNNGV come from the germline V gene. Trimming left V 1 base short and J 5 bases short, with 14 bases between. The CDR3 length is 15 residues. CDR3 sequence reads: CASSLGGRRDETQYF. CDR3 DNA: TGTGCCAGCAGCTTAGGCGGTCGGCGGGACGAGACCCAGTACTTC.

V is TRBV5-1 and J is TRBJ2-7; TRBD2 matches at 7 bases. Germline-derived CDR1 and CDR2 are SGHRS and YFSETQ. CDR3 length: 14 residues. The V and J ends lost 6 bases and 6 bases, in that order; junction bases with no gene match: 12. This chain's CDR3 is CASTPKAGVGEQYF. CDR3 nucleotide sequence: TGCGCCAGCACCCCTAAGGCGGGAGTTGGCGAGCAGTACTTC.

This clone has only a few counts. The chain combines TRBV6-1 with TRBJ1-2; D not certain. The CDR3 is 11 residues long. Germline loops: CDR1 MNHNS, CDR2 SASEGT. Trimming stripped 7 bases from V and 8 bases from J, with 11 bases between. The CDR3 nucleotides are TGTGCCAGCATCAGGCTTCAGGGCTACACCTTC. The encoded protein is CASIRLQGYTF.

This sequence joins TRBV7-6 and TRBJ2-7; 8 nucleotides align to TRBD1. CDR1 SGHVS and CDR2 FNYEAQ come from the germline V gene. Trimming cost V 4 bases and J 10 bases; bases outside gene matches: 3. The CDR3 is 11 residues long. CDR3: CASSWGQVQYF. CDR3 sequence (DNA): TGTGCCAGCAGCTGGGGACAGGTCCAGTACTTC.

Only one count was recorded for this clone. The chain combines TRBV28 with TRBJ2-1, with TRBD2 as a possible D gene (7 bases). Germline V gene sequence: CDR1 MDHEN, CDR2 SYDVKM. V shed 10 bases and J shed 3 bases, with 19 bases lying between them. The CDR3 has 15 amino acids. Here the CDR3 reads CAIQGRGVYYNEQFF. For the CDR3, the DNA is TGTGCCATCCAGGGGAGGGGAGTTTACTACAATGAGCAGTTCTTC.

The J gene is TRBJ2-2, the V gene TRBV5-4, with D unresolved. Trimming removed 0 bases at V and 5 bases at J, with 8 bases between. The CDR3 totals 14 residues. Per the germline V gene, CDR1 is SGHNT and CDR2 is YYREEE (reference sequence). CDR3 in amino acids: CASSLGLKTGELFF. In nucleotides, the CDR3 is TGTGCCAGCAGCTTGGGACTTAAAACCGGGGAGCTGTTTTTT. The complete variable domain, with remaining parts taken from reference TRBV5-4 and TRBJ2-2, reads ETGVTQSPTHLIKTRGQQVTLRCSSQSGHNTVSWYQQALGQGPQFIFQYYREEENGRGNFPPRFSGLQFPNYSSELNVNALELDDSALYLCASSLGLKTGELFFGEGSRLTVL.

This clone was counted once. The DNA of the CDR3 is TGTGCCAGCAGCTTAGATCCCCTTCCAGAGAGGGAGACCCAGTACTTC. Translating it yields CASSLDPLPERETQYF. The gene calls are TRBV11-2 and TRBJ2-5; D uncertain. Trimming removed 0 bases at V and 5 bases at J, with 16 bases between. Germline CDR1 SGHAT, CDR2 FQNNGV. CDR3 length: 16 amino acids.

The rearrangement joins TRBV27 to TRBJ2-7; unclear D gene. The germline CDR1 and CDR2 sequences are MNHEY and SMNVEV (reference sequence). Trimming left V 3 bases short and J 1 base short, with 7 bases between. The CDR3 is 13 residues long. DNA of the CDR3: TGTGCCAGCAGTTTTGGCGGATCCTACGAGCAGTACTTC. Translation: CASSFGGSYEQYF.

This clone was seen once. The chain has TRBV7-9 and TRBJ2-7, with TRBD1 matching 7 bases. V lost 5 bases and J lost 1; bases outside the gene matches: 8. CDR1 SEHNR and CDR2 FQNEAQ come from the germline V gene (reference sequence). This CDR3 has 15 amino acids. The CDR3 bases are TGTGCCAGCAGCCCCCGGGTGGGACAGTCCTACGAGCAGTACTTC. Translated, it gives CASSPRVGQSYEQYF. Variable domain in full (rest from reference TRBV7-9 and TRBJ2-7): DTGVSQNPRHKITKRGQNVTFRCDPISEHNRLYWYRQTLGQGPEFLTYFQNEAQLEKSRLLSDRFSAERPKGSFSTLEIQRTEQGDSAMYLCASSPRVGQSYEQYFGPGTRLTVT.

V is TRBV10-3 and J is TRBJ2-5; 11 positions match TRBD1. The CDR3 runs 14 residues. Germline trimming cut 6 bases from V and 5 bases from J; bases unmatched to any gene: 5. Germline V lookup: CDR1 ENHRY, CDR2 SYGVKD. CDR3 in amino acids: CAIRGDRGSETQYF. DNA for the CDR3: TGTGCCATCAGGGGGGACAGGGGGAGCGAGACCCAGTACTTC.

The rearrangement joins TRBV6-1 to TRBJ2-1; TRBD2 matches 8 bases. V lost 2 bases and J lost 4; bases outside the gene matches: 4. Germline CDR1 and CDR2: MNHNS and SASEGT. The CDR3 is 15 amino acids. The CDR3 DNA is TGTGCCAGCAGTGAATGGCGGGAGGAATACAATGAGCAGTTCTTC. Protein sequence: CASSEWREEYNEQFF.

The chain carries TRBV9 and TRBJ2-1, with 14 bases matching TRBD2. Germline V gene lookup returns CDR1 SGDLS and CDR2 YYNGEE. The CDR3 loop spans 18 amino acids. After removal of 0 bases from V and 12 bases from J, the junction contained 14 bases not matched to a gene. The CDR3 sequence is CASSVGNTGLAGAGGQFF. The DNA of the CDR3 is TGTGCCAGCAGCGTAGGAAACACGGGACTAGCGGGAGCGGGGGGGCAGTTCTTC.

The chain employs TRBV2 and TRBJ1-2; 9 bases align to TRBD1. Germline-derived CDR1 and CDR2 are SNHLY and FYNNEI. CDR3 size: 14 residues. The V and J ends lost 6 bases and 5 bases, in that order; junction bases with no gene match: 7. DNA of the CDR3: TGTGCCAGCAGGGGGGAGGGACAGGGATATGGCTACACCTTC. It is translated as CASRGEGQGYGYTF.

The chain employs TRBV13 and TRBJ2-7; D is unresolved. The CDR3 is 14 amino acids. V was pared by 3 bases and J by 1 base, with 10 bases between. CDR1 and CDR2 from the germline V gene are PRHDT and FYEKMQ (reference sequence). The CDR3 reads CASSFSYISYEQYF. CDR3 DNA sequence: TGTGCCAGCAGCTTTAGTTATATATCCTACGAGCAGTACTTC.

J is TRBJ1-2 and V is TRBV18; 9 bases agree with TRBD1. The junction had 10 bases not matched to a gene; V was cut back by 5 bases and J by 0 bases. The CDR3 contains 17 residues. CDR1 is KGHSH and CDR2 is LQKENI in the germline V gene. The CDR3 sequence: CASSEDRGISANYGYTF. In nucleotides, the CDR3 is TGTGCCAGCTCAGAGGACAGGGGAATCAGTGCTAACTATGGCTACACCTTC.

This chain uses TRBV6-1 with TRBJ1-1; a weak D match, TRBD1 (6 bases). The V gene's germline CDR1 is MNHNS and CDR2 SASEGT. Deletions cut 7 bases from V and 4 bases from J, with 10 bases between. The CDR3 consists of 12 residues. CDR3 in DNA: TGTGCCAGCATTACAGGGTCCACTGAAGCTTTCTTT. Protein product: CASITGSTEAFF.

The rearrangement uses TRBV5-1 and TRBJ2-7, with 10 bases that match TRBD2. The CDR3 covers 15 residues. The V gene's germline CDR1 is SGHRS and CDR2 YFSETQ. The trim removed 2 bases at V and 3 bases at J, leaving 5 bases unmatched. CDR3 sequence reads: CASSFSPSGSYEQYF. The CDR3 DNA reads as TGCGCCAGCAGCTTTTCGCCTAGCGGGAGCTACGAGCAGTACTTC.

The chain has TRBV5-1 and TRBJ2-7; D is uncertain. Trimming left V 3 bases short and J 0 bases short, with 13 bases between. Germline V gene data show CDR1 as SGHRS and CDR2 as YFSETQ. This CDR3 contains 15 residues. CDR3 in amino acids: CASSSNLDLSYEQYF. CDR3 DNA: TGCGCCAGCAGCTCCAACCTAGACCTCTCCTACGAGCAGTACTTC. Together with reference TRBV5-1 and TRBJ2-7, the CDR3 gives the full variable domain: KAGVTQTPRYLIKTRGQQVTLSCSPISGHRSVSWYQQTPGQGLQFLFEYFSETQRNKGNFPGRFSGRQFSNSRSEMNVSTLELGDSALYLCASSSNLDLSYEQYFGPGTRLTVT.